Shown below are 21 T cell receptor beta chains from a single sample sequenced in a study of response to subunit inactivated influenza vaccine. TCRdb ran MiXCR on the RT-PCR reads and lists one entry per CDR3 protein. The sample yields about 620,000 distinct CDR3 sequences, 12% seen once. The sample consisted of PBMCs from blood, taken on the day of vaccination. The receptors shown here come from a man in his fifties who received an inactivated influenza vaccine.

This rearrangement joins TRBV28 to TRBJ2-1, with 13 bases lining up with TRBD2. V shed 4 bases and J 2 bases; nucleotides not matched to a gene: 5. The germline gives CDR1 MDHEN, CDR2 SYDVKM. This CDR3 comprises 17 residues. The CDR3 coding sequence is TGTGCCAGCAGTTCTGGACTAGCGGGGGCCACCTACAATGAGCAGTTCTTC. Translation gives CASSSGLAGATYNEQFF.

This clonotype came up many times. V and J are TRBV5-6 and TRBJ2-1; no clear D gene. Trimming pared 0 bases from V and 3 bases from J, leaving 13 bases between. This CDR3 has 16 residues. Germline CDR1 reads SGHDT; CDR2 reads YYEEEE. CDR3 protein: CASSLGQLMSYNEQFF. For the CDR3, the DNA is TGTGCCAGCAGCTTGGGTCAGCTTATGAGCTACAATGAGCAGTTCTTC.

This clonotype was seen at least ten times. The rearrangement joins TRBV12-3 or TRBV12-4 to TRBJ2-7; D assignment may be TRBD1 or TRBD2 (6 bases each). CDR3 size: 15 residues. V lost 0 bases and J lost 7, with 16 bases in between. The CDR3 spells CASSLAPGAQGEQYF. DNA of the CDR3: TGTGCCAGCAGTTTAGCGCCGGGGGCGCAGGGGGAGCAGTACTTC.

The J gene is TRBJ2-5, the V gene TRBV14, with D perhaps TRBD1 or TRBD2 (5 bases each). CDR3 length: 16 amino acids. Trimming removed 0 bases at V and 5 bases at J, with 16 bases between. Germline V gene lookup returns CDR1 SGHDN and CDR2 FVKESK. The CDR3 sequence: CASSQDSWYRRETQYF. The CDR3 DNA sequence: TGTGCCAGCAGCCAAGATTCTTGGTACAGGAGGGAGACCCAGTACTTC.

This clonotype was counted at least ten times. The chain is built from TRBV6-2 or TRBV6-3 and TRBJ2-2; possibly TRBD2 for D (6 bases). Germline CDR1 and CDR2: MNHEY and SVGEGT. V was shortened by 4 bases and J by 2 bases, with 11 bases between the two germline ends. The CDR3 spans 15 residues. The CDR3 sequence is CASSFGTLNTGELFF. Here the CDR3 DNA reads TGTGCCAGCAGTTTCGGGACTCTCAACACCGGGGAGCTGTTTTTT.

This chain links TRBV19 with TRBJ2-7; 7 bases align to TRBD1. Germline V gene data show CDR1 as LNHDA and CDR2 as SQIVND (reference sequence). The CDR3 has 14 residues. V dropped 4 bases and J dropped 2; count of bases not matched to a gene: 5. CDR3 loop: CASSNTGEAYEQYF. CDR3 DNA: TGTGCCAGTAGTAATACAGGGGAAGCCTACGAGCAGTACTTC.

This clonotype was detected ten times or more. The chain couples TRBV4-3 to TRBJ1-1; unclear D gene. V dropped 0 bases and J dropped 2 bases, with 4 bases sitting between them. The CDR3 is made up of 13 amino acids. Germline assignment: CDR1 LGHNA and CDR2 YSLEER. DNA for the CDR3: TGCGCCAGCAGCCAAGAGTCTAACACTGAAGCTTTCTTT. Encoded protein: CASSQESNTEAFF.

This clonotype was counted ten times or more. This chain links TRBV11-2 with TRBJ1-6, with no clear D. CDR1 and CDR2 from the germline V gene are SGHAT and FQNNGV. The V end lost 1 base, the J end lost 9 bases, and 7 bases lay between the germline ends. The CDR3 sequence is 13 residues long. CDR3: CASSLVDTSPLHF. The CDR3 region has the DNA TGTGCCAGCAGCTTAGTAGACACTTCACCCCTCCACTTT.

In this sample, this clonotype turned up many times. The chain combines TRBV25-1 with TRBJ2-7, with 7 bases lining up with TRBD1. This CDR3 is built from 16 residues. CDR1 MGHDK and CDR2 SYGVNS come from the germline V gene. Losses at the gene ends were 5 bases for V and 5 bases for J; bases not matched to a gene: 15. For the CDR3, the DNA is TGTGCCAGCAGTCCCCAAACGGGACAGCAGTTACACGAGCAGTACTTC. Translation: CASSPQTGQQLHEQYF.

This clonotype was seen many times. The CDR3: CASSQVLRSGTGELFF. CDR3 coding DNA: TGCGCCAGCAGCCAAGTCTTGCGTAGCGGGACCGGGGAGCTGTTTTTT. This sequence joins TRBV4-1 and TRBJ2-2, with 7 bases aligning to TRBD2. This CDR3 has 16 residues. CDR1 and CDR2 (germline): MGHRA, YSYEKL. With V trimmed by 1 base and J by 5 bases, 7 bases remained unmatched.

This clonotype turned up a few times. The chain combines TRBV7-9 with TRBJ2-3, with D tentatively TRBD1 (6 bases). CDR1 SEHNR and CDR2 FQNEAQ come from the germline V gene (reference sequence). Trimming removed 5 bases from V and 2 bases from J, with 11 bases in between. The length of the CDR3 is 14 residues. CDR3 sequence: CASSPQGPTDTQYF. CDR3 bases: TGTGCCAGCAGCCCACAGGGACCCACAGATACGCAGTATTTT.

This clonotype has just a few counts. The J gene is TRBJ2-6, the V gene TRBV6-1; TRBD2 matches at 8 bases. V was clipped by 5 bases and J by 0 bases; unmatched bases: 6. The CDR3 totals 17 residues. The germline CDR1 and CDR2 sequences are MNHNS and SASEGT. Written as DNA, the CDR3 is TGTGCCAGCAGTCAGATGGCGGGAGGCTCTGGGGCCAACGTCCTGACTTTC. Its translation: CASSQMAGGSGANVLTF.

This clonotype has only a few counts. The V and J genes are TRBV7-2 and TRBJ2-1; D gene unclear. V was shortened by 7 bases and J by 6 bases, with 10 bases between the two germline ends. The germline V gene has CDR1 SGHTA and CDR2 FQGNSA. The CDR3 runs to 12 residues. CDR3 in amino acids: CASNIPSNEQFF. The CDR3 DNA follows: TGTGCCAGCAACATTCCTTCCAATGAGCAGTTCTTC.

This clonotype showed up just a few times. V gene TRBV7-3 combines with J gene TRBJ2-2, with TRBD2 as a possible D gene (6 bases). Germline assignment: CDR1 SGHTA and CDR2 FQGTGA. V was clipped by 5 bases and J by 1 base, with 20 bases between them. The CDR3 has 18 amino acids. The chain's CDR3 is CASSPYASGTVNTGELFF. The CDR3, as DNA: TGTGCCAGCAGCCCCTATGCGTCCGGGACTGTGAACACCGGGGAGCTGTTTTTT.

The sample holds a few counts of this clonotype. This chain joins TRBV27 and TRBJ2-3; 9 bases map to TRBD2. Germline values: CDR1 MNHEY, CDR2 SMNVEV (reference sequence). The length of the CDR3 is 16 residues. The trim removed 3 bases at V and 5 bases at J, leaving 9 bases unmatched. The CDR3 nucleotides read TGTGCCAGCAGTTTTTCGACTAGCGGACTCGGAGATACGCAGTATTTT. It specifies CASSFSTSGLGDTQYF.

This clonotype has more than one count but fewer than ten. The chain couples TRBV19 to TRBJ1-3, with D possibly TRBD1 on 6 matching bases. V lost 3 bases to trimming and J lost 2 bases, with 17 bases between them. Germline CDR1 LNHDA, CDR2 SQIVND (reference sequence). There are 17 residues in the CDR3. The CDR3 loop reads CASSIMQGRFPGNTIYF. CDR3 bases: TGTGCCAGTAGTATCATGCAGGGGCGATTCCCTGGAAACACCATATATTTT.

This clonotype was counted a few times. The gene calls are TRBV9 and TRBJ2-7; 10 bases map to TRBD1. V lost 0 bases and J lost 3; bases outside the gene matches: 3. Germline CDR1 and CDR2: SGDLS and YYNGEE. This CDR3 contains 15 residues. CDR3 DNA sequence: TGTGCCAGCAGCGTAGATGGACAGGGGGACTACGAGCAGTACTTC. Amino acids: CASSVDGQGDYEQYF.

In its sample, this clonotype was seen a few times. The chain joins TRBV6-2 or TRBV6-3 to TRBJ2-1; 7 nucleotides align to TRBD1. The V and J ends lost 7 bases and 0 bases, in that order; junction bases with no gene match: 12. CDR1 and CDR2 from the germline V gene are MNHEY and SVGEGT. This CDR3 region has 17 residues. CDR3 sequence: CASTLFLGQSSYNEQFF. Written as DNA, the CDR3 is TGTGCCAGCACCTTATTTCTGGGACAGAGCTCCTACAATGAGCAGTTCTTC.

The chain carries TRBV28 and TRBJ1-2; D uncertain. Germline V CDR1 and CDR2: MDHEN, SYDVKM. V shed 3 bases and J shed 7 bases, with 12 bases lying between them. This CDR3 has 13 amino acids. The CDR3 DNA follows: TGTGCCAGCAGTTTTCGCGGGGAGGGTGGCTACACCTTC. Its translation: CASSFRGEGGYTF.

This chain links TRBV7-2 with TRBJ2-1; 15 positions agree with TRBD2. Per germline, CDR1 SGHTA and CDR2 FQGNSA. The V segment lost 5 bases and the J segment 9 bases; nucleotides outside the gene matches: 5. This CDR3 region has 15 residues. In nucleotides, the CDR3 is TGTGCCAGCAGCCGGACTAGCGGGAGGGGCCGTGAGCAGTTCTTC. This codes for CASSRTSGRGREQFF.

V is TRBV11-2 and J is TRBJ2-3, with D perhaps matching TRBD1 or TRBD2 (7 bases each). Deletions cut 0 bases from V and 6 bases from J, with 19 bases between. Germline assignment: CDR1 SGHAT and CDR2 FQNNGV. The CDR3 has 17 residues. CDR3 amino acids: CASSLEMGRGRWDTQYF. Written as DNA, the CDR3 is TGTGCCAGCAGCTTAGAGATGGGGAGGGGGCGGTGGGATACGCAGTATTTT. Full variable domain (remainder filled in from reference TRBV11-2 and TRBJ2-3): EAGVAQSPRYKIIEKRQSVAFWCNPISGHATLYWYQQILGQGPKLLIQFQNNGVVDDSQLPKDRFSAERLKGVDSTLKIQPAKLEDSAVYLCASSLEMGRGRWDTQYFGPGTRLTVL.